A single sample gave rise to the 7 T cell receptor beta chains below, sequenced in a study of PD-1 blockade in classical Hodgkin lymphoma. Produced via immunoSEQ multiplex PCR; TCRdb's table is partial and in-frame only. The sample lists around 25,000 clones, approximately 68% seen once, with 25% to 30% in the top ten. As to time point: cycle 4 day 1 (C4D1), after more than five weeks of nivolumab. No patient escaped relapse after autologous stem cell transplantation, and brentuximab vedotin exposure varied. The sample in question was peripheral blood mononuclear cells (PBMCs), obtained before the fourth cycle of nivolumab. These receptors all stem from a human donor with classical Hodgkin lymphoma.

This chain joins TRBV19 and TRBJ2-1, with 11 bases fitting TRBD1. CDR1 is LNHDA, CDR2 SQIVND, per germline (reference sequence). This CDR3 region has 14 residues. V shed 9 bases, J shed 7 bases, and the junction held 8 bases outside the gene matches. The CDR3 loop reads CASHRDRGENEQFF. The CDR3 region has the DNA TGTGCCAGCCATCGGGACAGGGGGGAAAATGAGCAGTTCTTC.

This clone turned up a few times. The rearrangement links TRBV4-3 to TRBJ1-5, with 8 bases lining up with TRBD1. J lost 7 bases, V lost 0 bases, and 5 bases had no gene match. The CDR3 runs 15 residues. Per the germline V gene, CDR1 is LGHNA and CDR2 is YSLEER. For the CDR3, the DNA is TGCGCCAGCAGCCAAGATTGGACAGGGAGGCAGCCCCAGCATTTT. This codes for CASSQDWTGRQPQHF.

The chain combines TRBV28 with TRBJ1-1; the D is unclear. The length of the CDR3 is 14 residues. The V end was cut by 3 bases, the J end by 5 bases, with 13 bases between. The germline gives CDR1 MDHEN, CDR2 SYDVKM. CDR3 nucleotides: TGTGCCAGCAGTTTCGGCCCTAAACGAACTGAAGCTTTCTTT. This gives the protein CASSFGPKRTEAFF. Variable domain in full (rest from reference TRBV28 and TRBJ1-1): DVKVTQSSRYLVKRTGEKVFLECVQDMDHENMFWYRQDPGLGLRLIYFSYDVKMKEKGDIPEGYSVSREKKERFSLILESASTNQTSMYLCASSFGPKRTEAFFGQGTRLTVV.

The rearrangement links TRBV27 to TRBJ2-5; 11 nucleotides align to TRBD2. J gave up 5 bases and V 1 base, and 9 bases lay outside the gene matches. The CDR3 contains 17 residues. In germline, CDR1 is MNHEY, CDR2 SMNVEV (reference sequence). This CDR3 is CASSLYGASGGMETQYF. CDR3 nucleotide sequence: TGTGCCAGCAGTTTATATGGGGCTAGCGGGGGGATGGAGACCCAGTACTTC.

This chain links TRBV6-4 with TRBJ2-3; D is possibly TRBD1 (5 bases). The V gene's germline CDR1 is MRHNA and CDR2 SNTAGT. V was shortened by 10 bases and J by 7 bases, with 18 bases between the two germline ends. The CDR3 contains 13 residues. The CDR3 protein is CATRVVSENTQYF. The CDR3 DNA reads as TGTGCCACCAGGGTTGTCAGCGAAAATACGCAGTATTTT.

This clone is classed as medium-sized. The V and J genes are TRBV6-1 and TRBJ2-2; D uncertain. CDR3 length: 14 residues. Per the germline V gene, CDR1 is MNHNS and CDR2 is SASEGT. Trimming removed 7 bases from V and 1 base from J, with 10 bases in between. The CDR3, as DNA: TGTGCCAGCAAAAGGGCAGGGAACACCGGGGAGCTGTTTTTT. It is translated as CASKRAGNTGELFF.

V gene TRBV29-1 combines with J gene TRBJ2-1; D unclear. CDR3 length: 15 amino acids. Trimming shortened V by 5 bases and J by 0 bases, and 14 bases separated the two germline ends. Germline loops: CDR1 SQVTM, CDR2 ANQGSEA. For the CDR3, the DNA is TGCAGCGTTCCCCTCCCTTCTAGCTCCTACAATGAGCAGTTCTTC. Its translation: CSVPLPSSSYNEQFF.